This passage covers 25 T cell receptor beta chains from one sample sequenced in a study of blood T cell repertoires in COVID-19. TCRdb's copy holds only in-frame clones and misses some; the assay was immunoSEQ multiplex PCR. The repertoire holds 200,000 or so clones, with roughly four fifths as singletons. What was sequenced was peripheral blood. The receptors come from a human donor with acute or convalescent COVID-19. The donor label of this sample is uncertain.

This chain joins TRBV29-1 and TRBJ2-2; possible D gene TRBD1, 5 bases. The ends were cut back, 6 bases at V and 0 bases at J, with 11 bases in the middle. The CDR3 spans 14 residues. Germline loops: CDR1 SQVTM, CDR2 ANQGSEA. CDR3 in DNA: TGCAGCGTAACAGGAACGGCGAACACCGGGGAGCTGTTTTTT. Its translation: CSVTGTANTGELFF.

The CDR3, as DNA: TGTGCCAGCCACAGGGTTCCTTCCTCTGGAAACACCATATATTTT. It is translated as CASHRVPSSGNTIYF. The chain recombines TRBV21-1 with TRBJ1-3; the table's TRBD1 call for D was not verified on the DNA. TRBV21-1 is annotated as a pseudogene. This CDR3 comprises 15 residues.

The chain is built from TRBV7-6 and TRBJ1-4; 8 bases align to TRBD1. CDR1 SGHVS and CDR2 FNYEAQ come from the germline V gene. This CDR3 region has 15 residues. Trimming removed 1 base from V and 10 bases from J; junction bases left unmatched: 8. The CDR3 DNA sequence: TGTGCCAGCAGCTTAGTCATGGGACAGGCCGGAAAACTGTTTTTT. Translating gives CASSLVMGQAGKLFF. Together with reference TRBV7-6 and TRBJ1-4, the CDR3 gives the full variable domain: GAGVSQSPRYKVTKRGQDVALRCDPISGHVSLYWYRQALGQGPEFLTYFNYEAQQDKSGLPNDRFSAERPEGSISTLTIQRTEQRDSAMYRCASSLVMGQAGKLFFGSGTQLSVL.

This clone appeared once. The gene calls are TRBV5-1 and TRBJ1-1, with 8 positions matching TRBD1. The CDR3 consists of 18 residues. Germline lookup yields CDR1 SGHRS and CDR2 YFSETQ. V shed 3 bases and J 0 bases; nucleotides not matched to a gene: 13. CDR3 nucleotides: TGCGCCAGCAGCTCATACAGGGGGACGGTACTAATGAACACTGAAGCTTTCTTT. Protein product: CASSSYRGTVLMNTEAFF. The full variable domain, its missing parts supplied by reference TRBV5-1 and TRBJ1-1, is KAGVTQTPRYLIKTRGQQVTLSCSPISGHRSVSWYQQTPGQGLQFLFEYFSETQRNKGNFPGRFSGRQFSNSRSEMNVSTLELGDSALYLCASSSYRGTVLMNTEAFFGQGTRLTVV.

CDR3 amino acids: CASRVDRGVSSPLHF. CDR3 sequence (DNA): TGTGCCAGCAGGGTGGACAGGGGGGTTAGTTCACCCCTCCACTTT. The J gene is TRBJ1-6, the V gene TRBV2, with TRBD1 matching 10 bases. The CDR3 sequence is 15 residues long. J lost 9 bases, V lost 6 bases, and 8 bases had no gene match. CDR1 is SNHLY, CDR2 FYNNEI, per germline.

In this sample, this clone turned up a few times. This rearrangement joins TRBV3-1 (or the pseudogene TRBV3-2) to TRBJ2-7, with TRBD2 as a possible D gene (6 bases). Germline V gene lookup returns CDR1 LGHDT and CDR2 YNNKEL (reference sequence). V lost 2 bases and J 3 bases, leaving 14 bases between the germline ends. This CDR3 region has 15 residues. The CDR3 reads CASSQPEAGLYEQYF. The CDR3 DNA sequence: TGTGCCAGCAGCCAACCCGAGGCGGGACTCTACGAGCAGTACTTC.

V gene TRBV11-1 combines with J gene TRBJ2-2, with a tentative D call TRBD2 (5 bases). The CDR3 covers 16 residues. Germline CDR1 SGHAT, CDR2 FQDESV (reference sequence). V was cut by 1 base and J by 5 bases, with 14 bases left in between. The CDR3 nucleotides read TGTGCCAGCAGCTTAGTATGGGGAGTAGGAACCGGGGAGCTGTTTTTT. Translated, it gives CASSLVWGVGTGELFF. Supplemented by reference TRBV11-1 and TRBJ2-2, the full variable domain reads EAEVAQSPRYKITEKSQAVAFWCDPISGHATLYWYRQILGQGPELLVQFQDESVVDDSQLPKDRFSAERLKGVDSTLKIQPAELGDSAMYLCASSLVWGVGTGELFFGEGSRLTVL.

The V and J genes are TRBV28 and TRBJ2-5; the match to TRBD2 covers 8 bases. Per germline, CDR1 MDHEN and CDR2 SYDVKM. V was clipped by 4 bases and J by 2 bases; unmatched bases: 6. CDR3 length: 15 amino acids. The CDR3 DNA reads as TGTGCCAGCAGTTATCATGGACTAGCTCAAGAGACCCAGTACTTC. Protein product: CASSYHGLAQETQYF.

This chain links TRBV7-3 with TRBJ1-5; TRBD1 aligns across 8 bases. There are 13 residues in the CDR3. J was trimmed by 7 bases and V by 3 bases; bases with no gene match: 2. CDR1 and CDR2 (germline): SGHTA, FQGTGA. The CDR3 sequence: CASSFGQGQPQHF. CDR3 nucleotides: TGTGCCAGCAGCTTCGGACAGGGCCAGCCCCAGCATTTT.

The V call is TRBV12-5, the J call TRBJ2-1; D is unresolved. V shed 3 bases and J shed 5 bases, with 11 bases lying between them. Germline CDR1 reads LGHNT; CDR2 reads FRNRAP. The CDR3 is 14 residues long. The CDR3 loop reads CASGFGQFDNEQFF. As DNA, the CDR3 is TGTGCTAGTGGTTTTGGCCAGTTCGACAATGAGCAGTTCTTC.

The chain couples TRBV7-2 to TRBJ1-5; a possible D gene is TRBD1 (5 bases). Between the trimmed V and J ends, which lost 5 bases and 4 bases, there was a span of 12 bases. The CDR3 consists of 14 residues. CDR1 and CDR2 from the germline V gene are SGHTA and FQGNSA. The CDR3 reads CASSPGGGNQPQHF. CDR3 nucleotides: TGTGCCAGCAGCCCGGGGGGTGGAAATCAGCCCCAGCATTTT.

The V call is TRBV13, the J call TRBJ2-3, with 14 bases aligning to TRBD2. V gave up 3 bases and J gave up 3 bases; unmatched junction bases: 2. Germline V gene sequence: CDR1 PRHDT, CDR2 FYEKMQ (reference sequence). CDR3 size: 16 residues. CDR3 nucleotide sequence: TGTGCCAGCAGCTTGACTAGCGGGAGGGTTACAGATACGCAGTATTTT. It is translated as CASSLTSGRVTDTQYF.

This chain connects TRBV10-1 to TRBJ2-5, with a weak D call TRBD1 (5 bases). Germline V gives CDR1 WNHNN, CDR2 SYGVQD (reference sequence). Trimming removed 5 bases at V and 0 bases at J, with 10 bases between. CDR3 length equals 14 residues. In nucleotides, the CDR3 is TGCGCCAGCAGTCTACCAGGGAACCAAGAGACCCAGTACTTC. Protein: CASSLPGNQETQYF.

A note on this clone: One end of the junction does not line up with germline, which may come from a read error. The chain joins TRBV6-1 to TRBJ2-3; TRBD2 matches at 7 bases. Germline CDR1 reads MNHNS; CDR2 reads SASEGT. This CDR3 spans 14 amino acids. CDR3 protein: CASREAGRTDTQYF. The CDR3, as DNA: TGTGCCAGCAGGGAAGCGGGGCGCACAGATACGCAGTATTTT.

CDR3 residues: CASSLKAGSLYDEQFF. The CDR3 DNA follows: TGTGCCAGCAGCCTAAAAGCGGGATCTTTATACGATGAGCAGTTCTTC. This sequence joins TRBV5-4 and TRBJ2-1; the match to TRBD2 covers 7 bases. The CDR3 consists of 16 residues. Trimming cost V 4 bases and J 8 bases; bases outside gene matches: 15. Germline CDR1 SGHNT, CDR2 YYREEE (reference sequence).

This chain links TRBV9 with TRBJ2-2; 11 nucleotides line up with TRBD2. This CDR3 has 15 amino acids. Germline V gene lookup returns CDR1 SGDLS and CDR2 YYNGEE. Trimming removed 5 bases from V and 2 bases from J; junction bases left unmatched: 2. This CDR3 is CASRGTSGNTGELFF. In DNA form, the CDR3 reads TGTGCCAGCAGGGGGACTAGCGGAAACACCGGGGAGCTGTTTTTT.

V and J are TRBV2 and TRBJ1-1; unclear D gene. Trimming took off 5 bases at V and 0 bases at J, with 10 bases between the two ends. The CDR3 covers 14 residues. Germline V gives CDR1 SNHLY, CDR2 FYNNEI. CDR3 sequence: CASSFEGMNTEAFF. The CDR3 DNA reads TGTGCCAGCAGTTTTGAGGGAATGAACACTGAAGCTTTCTTT.

Of note for this clone: This sample also contains other DNA sequences that code for the same CDR3. The chain recombines TRBV7-9 with TRBJ2-5; 7 nucleotides align to TRBD1. V lost 3 bases, J lost 1 base, and 5 bases stayed unmatched. The V gene's germline CDR1 is SEHNR and CDR2 FQNEAQ (reference sequence). This CDR3 has 15 residues. In DNA form, the CDR3 reads TGTGCCAGCAGCTTTCAGCGGACAGGCCAAGAGACCCAGTACTTC. Translating it yields CASSFQRTGQETQYF.

V and J are TRBV4-3 and TRBJ1-2, with D perhaps matching TRBD1 (5 bases). V was clipped by 0 bases and J by 5 bases, with 13 bases between them. The CDR3 totals 15 residues. The V gene's germline CDR1 is LGHNA and CDR2 YSLEER. DNA for the CDR3: TGCGCCAGCAGCCAAGAGTCGGGGGAACGTTATGGCTACACCTTC. Translated, it gives CASSQESGERYGYTF.

The chain couples TRBV30 to TRBJ2-7, with a tentative D call TRBD1 (5 bases). V lost 2 bases to trimming and J lost 6 bases, with 14 bases between them. Germline V CDR1 and CDR2: GTSNPN, SVGIG (reference sequence). The CDR3 covers 13 residues. The CDR3 region is CAWSKQGGVEQYF. The CDR3 region has the DNA TGTGCCTGGAGTAAGCAGGGTGGTGTCGAGCAGTACTTC. The full variable domain, its missing parts supplied by reference TRBV30 and TRBJ2-7, is SQTIHQWPATLVQPVGSPLSLECTVEGTSNPNLYWYRQAAGRGLQLLFYSVGIGQISSEVPQNLSASRPQDRQFILSSKKLLLSDSGFYLCAWSKQGGVEQYFGPGTRLTVT.

The chain carries TRBV3-1 (or the pseudogene TRBV3-2) and TRBJ2-1; 12 bases map to TRBD2. The CDR3 consists of 16 residues. The J segment lost 7 bases and the V segment lost 1 base, leaving 5 bases of the junction unmatched. Germline CDR1 is LGHDT and CDR2 is YNNKEL (reference sequence). CDR3 nucleotides: TGTGCCAGCAGCCAAGTAGCTAGCGGGAGGGGTAATGAGCAGTTCTTC. Amino acid sequence: CASSQVASGRGNEQFF.

The CDR3 nucleotides read TGTGCCAGTAGTATAGAGACAGACTATGGCTACACCTTC. Protein sequence: CASSIETDYGYTF. The chain combines TRBV19 with TRBJ1-2; possibly TRBD1 for D (5 bases). Trimming left V 0 bases short and J 3 bases short, with 5 bases between. The CDR3 loop spans 13 amino acids. Germline V CDR1 and CDR2: LNHDA, SQIVND (reference sequence).

The chain is built from TRBV28 and TRBJ2-7, with D possibly matching TRBD1 (6 bases). The CDR3 spans 13 residues. Deletions cut 10 bases from V and 0 bases from J, with 13 bases between. Germline lookup yields CDR1 MDHEN and CDR2 SYDVKM. CDR3 in amino acids: CATKGVDSYEQYF. The CDR3, as DNA: TGTGCCACCAAGGGGGTCGACTCCTACGAGCAGTACTTC.

The chain joins TRBV15 to TRBJ1-5, with a possible D match to TRBD1 (5 bases). The CDR3 totals 13 residues. CDR1 is LNHNV, CDR2 YYDKDF, per germline (reference sequence). V lost 5 bases to trimming and J lost 5 bases, with 10 bases between them. The CDR3 region has the DNA TGTGCCACCAGCGCAGGGTTGGATCAGCCCCAGCATTTT. It is translated as CATSAGLDQPQHF.

About this clone: Other DNA sequences within the sample encode an identical CDR3. The chain employs TRBV19 and TRBJ1-1, with D tentatively TRBD1 (6 bases). V lost 3 bases and J lost 1, with 12 bases in between. Germline V lookup: CDR1 LNHDA, CDR2 SQIVND (reference sequence). CDR3 size: 15 residues. DNA for the CDR3: TGTGCCAGTAGTATTGACGGCAGGGGGAACACTGAAGCTTTCTTT. Translated: CASSIDGRGNTEAFF.